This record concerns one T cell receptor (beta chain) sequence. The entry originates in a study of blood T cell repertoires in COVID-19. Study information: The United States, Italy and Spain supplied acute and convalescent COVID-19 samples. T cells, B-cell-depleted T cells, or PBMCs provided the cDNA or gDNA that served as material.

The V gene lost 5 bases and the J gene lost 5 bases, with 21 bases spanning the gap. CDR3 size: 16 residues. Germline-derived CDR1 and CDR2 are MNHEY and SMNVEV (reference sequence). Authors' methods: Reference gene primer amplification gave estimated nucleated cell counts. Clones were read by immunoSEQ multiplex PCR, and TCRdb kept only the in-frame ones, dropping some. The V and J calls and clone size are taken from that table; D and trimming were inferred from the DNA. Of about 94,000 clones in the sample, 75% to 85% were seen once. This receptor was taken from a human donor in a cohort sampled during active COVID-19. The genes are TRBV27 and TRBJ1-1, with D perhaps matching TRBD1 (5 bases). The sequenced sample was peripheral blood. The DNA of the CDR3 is TGTGCCAGCAGTCCGAAGGCGGGGGTCGTGAGTACTGAAGCTTTCTTT. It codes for CASSPKAGVVSTEAFF.